These 25 T cell receptor beta chains were all obtained from the same sample, sequenced in a study of shared clonotypes between healthy human individuals. Here immunoSEQ multiplex PCR was the method, and the copy in TCRdb shows in-frame clones only, minus some. The sample yields some 580,000 clones, roughly 98% seen once. Naive CD8 cells, CD45RO-negative and positively selected for CCR7, excluded terminally differentiated effector memory CD45RA+ cells. The sequenced sample consisted of naive CD8+ T cells sorted from blood. The receptors here all came from a man aged 25-40 years in good health.

CDR3 DNA: TGTGCCAGCAGCACAGGACCCCGGGACAGCTCCTACGAGCAGTACTTC. Residues: CASSTGPRDSSYEQYF. The gene calls are TRBV7-9 and TRBJ2-7, with 7 bases fitting TRBD1. Per the germline V gene, CDR1 is SEHNR and CDR2 is FQNEAQ (reference sequence). This CDR3 region has 16 residues. V trimming: 5 bases; J trimming: 0 bases; junction bases outside the gene matches: 10.

This clone was detected once. V is TRBV29-1 and J is TRBJ2-7; D remains unclear. The CDR3 sequence is 13 residues long. V was pared by 4 bases and J by 4 bases, with 14 bases between. Germline CDR1 is SQVTM and CDR2 is ANQGSEA. In DNA, the CDR3 is TGCAGCGTTGGGAATTGGTCAGGATACGAGCAGTACTTC. Its translation: CSVGNWSGYEQYF.

The gene calls are TRBV13 and TRBJ2-5, with 7 bases identical to TRBD2. From germline, CDR1 is PRHDT and CDR2 FYEKMQ (reference sequence). The CDR3 is made up of 16 amino acids. V shed 5 bases and J 3 bases; nucleotides not matched to a gene: 12. The CDR3 spells CASSLDGGDSEETQYF. CDR3 DNA sequence: TGTGCCAGCAGCCTAGATGGGGGGGACTCAGAAGAGACCCAGTACTTC.

This rearrangement joins TRBV15 to TRBJ2-7, with D possibly called TRBD1 or TRBD2 (5 bases each). CDR3 length equals 16 residues. Between the trimmed V and J ends, which lost 0 bases and 2 bases, there was a span of 14 bases. Germline values: CDR1 LNHNV, CDR2 YYDKDF (reference sequence). CDR3 amino acids: CATSRDPGTAAYEQYF. In DNA, the CDR3 is TGTGCCACCAGCAGAGATCCCGGGACGGCAGCCTACGAGCAGTACTTC.

This chain connects TRBV7-9 to TRBJ1-1, with 9 bases that match TRBD1. The germline V gene encodes CDR1 SEHNR and CDR2 FQNEAQ (reference sequence). With 3 bases clipped from V and 4 bases from J, the junction kept 3 bases outside the gene matches. The CDR3 consists of 14 residues. CDR3 in amino acids: CASSLTGGATEAFF. CDR3 sequence (DNA): TGTGCCAGCAGCTTGACAGGGGGGGCCACTGAAGCTTTCTTT.

J is TRBJ2-1 and V is TRBV15, with 11 nucleotides matching TRBD1. The junction had 11 bases not matched to a gene; V was cut back by 5 bases and J by 5 bases. The V gene's germline CDR1 is LNHNV and CDR2 YYDKDF (reference sequence). The CDR3 runs 17 residues. For the CDR3, the DNA is TGTGCCACCAGCCCAACTAGGGGGACAGGGGGAAACAATGAGCAGTTCTTC. Translation gives CATSPTRGTGGNNEQFF.

V usage is TRBV19 and J usage is TRBJ1-2; 8 nucleotides match TRBD1. J was trimmed by 4 bases and V by 4 bases; bases with no gene match: 5. The CDR3 is 14 amino acids. In germline, CDR1 is LNHDA, CDR2 SQIVND (reference sequence). In DNA, the CDR3 is TGTGCCAGTAGTACATGGACAGGGCCCTATGGCTACACCTTC. It yields the protein CASSTWTGPYGYTF.

The V call is TRBV30, the J call TRBJ2-7; a weak D match, TRBD1 (6 bases). V gave up 3 bases and J gave up 5 bases, with 14 bases separating them. The germline V gene encodes CDR1 GTSNPN and CDR2 SVGIG (reference sequence). The CDR3 extends over 13 amino acids. CDR3 bases: TGTGCCTGGAGAGAGACAGGATCCCACGAGCAGTACTTC. Translation gives CAWRETGSHEQYF.

The CDR3 DNA reads as TGTGCCAGCACCCAGGTGGTGATAAGTGAAGCTTTCTTT. Translation: CASTQVVISEAFF. The chain links TRBV2 to TRBJ1-1; no definite D call. Germline CDR1 and CDR2: SNHLY and FYNNEI. The CDR3 sequence is 13 residues long. Trimming removed 7 bases from V and 7 bases from J, with 16 bases in between.

The rearrangement links TRBV9 to TRBJ2-3, with D perhaps TRBD1 or TRBD2 (7 bases each). Germline CDR1 and CDR2: SGDLS and YYNGEE. Trimming cost V 2 bases and J 4 bases, with 14 bases left between them. The CDR3 totals 15 residues. The CDR3 loop reads CASSVAPGGADTQYF. In DNA, the CDR3 is TGTGCCAGCAGCGTTGCCCCAGGGGGGGCAGATACGCAGTATTTT.

This clone is a singleton in its sample. This chain connects TRBV7-9 to TRBJ2-1, with TRBD1 matching 8 bases. CDR1 is SEHNR and CDR2 is FQNEAQ in the germline V gene (reference sequence). This CDR3 has 14 residues. J lost 8 bases, V lost 5 bases, and 8 bases had no gene match. CDR3 residues: CASSLRGPAYEQFF. CDR3 nucleotides: TGTGCCAGCAGCCTCAGGGGGCCCGCCTATGAGCAGTTCTTC.

The rearrangement links TRBV21-1 to TRBJ1-1; the table gives TRBD1 as D, unverified against the DNA. TRBV21-1 constitutes a pseudogene. CDR3 length: 18 amino acids. Written as DNA, the CDR3 is TGTGCCAGCAGCAAAGTGAGAACCAGGGGGCGGAAGAACACTGAAGCTTTCTTT. The encoded protein is CASSKVRTRGRKNTEAFF.

The chain employs TRBV7-9 and TRBJ2-7; D is perhaps TRBD1 or TRBD2 (5 bases each). CDR3 length equals 13 residues. The V gene's germline CDR1 is SEHNR and CDR2 FQNEAQ (reference sequence). V lost 5 bases to trimming and J lost 8 bases, with 16 bases between them. This chain's CDR3 is CASSPPMGVKQYF. CDR3 nucleotide sequence: TGTGCCAGCAGCCCCCCCATGGGGGTTAAGCAGTACTTC.

The genes are TRBV25-1 and TRBJ2-1; TRBD2 matches at 9 bases. The germline V gene has CDR1 MGHDK and CDR2 SYGVNS. The CDR3 extends over 16 amino acids. With V trimmed by 2 bases and J by 8 bases, 10 bases remained unmatched. In DNA, the CDR3 is TGTGCCAGCAGTGAAGGCGCGGGAGGGCCGCTGTATGAGCAGTTCTTC. It is translated as CASSEGAGGPLYEQFF.

The chain is built from TRBV7-9 and TRBJ2-1, with D unclear. Trimming cost V 5 bases and J 5 bases, with 10 bases left between them. Germline V gene lookup returns CDR1 SEHNR and CDR2 FQNEAQ (reference sequence). The CDR3 extends over 13 amino acids. DNA for the CDR3: TGTGCCAGCAGCCACCCCGCCGACAATGAGCAGTTCTTC. This translates into CASSHPADNEQFF.

The CDR3 sequence: CASSSVLMGEQYF. In DNA form, the CDR3 reads TGTGCCAGCAGCTCCGTATTGATGGGCGAGCAGTACTTC. The gene calls are TRBV7-2 and TRBJ2-7; D gene uncertain. Trimming took off 4 bases at V and 6 bases at J, with 13 bases between the two ends. The CDR3 length is 13 residues. Germline CDR1 SGHTA, CDR2 FQGNSA.

The J gene is TRBJ2-3, the V gene TRBV2; TRBD2 aligns across 13 bases. Germline assignment: CDR1 SNHLY and CDR2 FYNNEI. With V trimmed by 10 bases and J by 1 base, 5 bases remained unmatched. The CDR3 length is 15 residues. CDR3 DNA sequence: TGTGCCACCCAAGGACTAGCGGGAGGCACAGATACGCAGTATTTT. This sequence encodes CATQGLAGGTDTQYF.

This clone was picked up one time. The gene calls are TRBV7-9 and TRBJ2-7; possibly TRBD1 or TRBD2 for D (5 bases each). There are 15 residues in the CDR3. CDR1 is SEHNR, CDR2 FQNEAQ, per germline (reference sequence). V was cut by 3 bases and J by 3 bases, with 15 bases left in between. CDR3: CASSFTRGPSYEQYF. The DNA of the CDR3 is TGTGCCAGCAGCTTTACCCGGGGACCAAGCTACGAGCAGTACTTC.

V is TRBV5-5 and J is TRBJ2-7, with 9 bases matching TRBD1. Germline values: CDR1 SGHKS, CDR2 YYEKEE (reference sequence). The junction had 15 bases not matched to a gene; V was cut back by 5 bases and J by 6 bases. The CDR3 has 16 amino acids. The CDR3 loop is CASRLASGTGTIEQYF. The CDR3 nucleotides read TGTGCCAGCAGACTTGCCAGTGGGACAGGGACTATCGAGCAGTACTTC.

CDR3 sequence (DNA): TGCAGCGTGGGACAGGGGATAAACGAGCAGTACTTC. Protein product: CSVGQGINEQYF. The chain has TRBV29-1 and TRBJ2-7; 10 bases align to TRBD1. The CDR3 loop spans 12 amino acids. Germline V gene data show CDR1 as SQVTM and CDR2 as ANQGSEA. Trimming cost V 6 bases and J 5 bases; bases outside gene matches: 4.

The rearrangement links TRBV7-9 to TRBJ2-1; 11 positions agree with TRBD1. After removal of 2 bases from V and 6 bases from J, the junction contained 3 bases not matched to a gene. Germline values: CDR1 SEHNR, CDR2 FQNEAQ (reference sequence). The CDR3 consists of 15 residues. The CDR3 bases are TGTGCCAGCAGCTTATCGGGGACAGGGGGCAATGAGCAGTTCTTC. The encoded protein is CASSLSGTGGNEQFF.

The rearrangement uses TRBV7-9 and TRBJ2-3; D unresolved. V dropped 6 bases and J dropped 5 bases, with 9 bases sitting between them. CDR3 length equals 12 residues. The germline V gene has CDR1 SEHNR and CDR2 FQNEAQ (reference sequence). The CDR3 loop is CASRGDLDTQYF. The DNA of the CDR3 is TGTGCCAGCAGGGGTGATCTAGATACGCAGTATTTT. The variable domain in full, completed from reference TRBV7-9 and TRBJ2-3, reads DTGVSQNPRHKITKRGQNVTFRCDPISEHNRLYWYRQTLGQGPEFLTYFQNEAQLEKSRLLSDRFSAERPKGSFSTLEIQRTEQGDSAMYLCASRGDLDTQYFGPGTRLTVL.

The V and J genes are TRBV29-1 and TRBJ1-1; no definite D call. This CDR3 is 10 amino acids long. Germline loops: CDR1 SQVTM, CDR2 ANQGSEA. With 3 bases removed from V and 7 bases from J, the gap between germline ends came to 6 bases. CDR3 region: CSVETSEAFF. CDR3 nucleotide sequence: TGCAGCGTTGAGACCAGTGAAGCTTTCTTT.

V gene TRBV5-1 combines with J gene TRBJ2-1; 14 bases agree with TRBD2. The germline gives CDR1 SGHRS, CDR2 YFSETQ. The V segment lost 4 bases and the J segment 9 bases; nucleotides outside the gene matches: 6. The CDR3 spans 15 residues. The CDR3 sequence is CASSQGLAGAFEQFF. The DNA of the CDR3 is TGCGCCAGCAGCCAGGGACTAGCGGGAGCTTTTGAGCAGTTCTTC. Based on the CDR3 plus reference TRBV5-1 and TRBJ2-1, the full variable domain is KAGVTQTPRYLIKTRGQQVTLSCSPISGHRSVSWYQQTPGQGLQFLFEYFSETQRNKGNFPGRFSGRQFSNSRSEMNVSTLELGDSALYLCASSQGLAGAFEQFFGPGTRLTVL.

This chain links TRBV28 with TRBJ1-4, with D hard to call. The ends were cut back, 1 base at V and 6 bases at J, with 6 bases in the middle. This CDR3 has 13 amino acids. Per the germline V gene, CDR1 is MDHEN and CDR2 is SYDVKM. CDR3 residues: CASSLLTDEKLFF. CDR3 DNA: TGTGCCAGCAGTTTATTAACGGATGAAAAACTGTTTTTT.